This T cell receptor (beta chain) was captured in a study of cytomegalovirus exposure and HLA in healthy donors. For the study at large: About 85 million unique TCR sequences came from HLA-typed donors in an early release.

Deletions cut 0 bases from V and 2 bases from J, with 17 bases between. Germline V lookup: CDR1 MGHRA, CDR2 YSYEKL. This CDR3 has 17 residues. Broader study findings: In a later analysis, the majority of CMV-associated beta chains seemingly showed HLA restriction. Later work associated roughly 17,000 TCR beta sequences with HLA alleles at 0.05 false discovery rate.

Details on this clone: The antigen remains undetermined.

PCR amplification relied on 60 Vbeta primers (plus 13 Jbeta primers). The assay was immunoSEQ multiplex PCR, and TCRdb's table has in-frame clones only and misses some. The listing records just over 150,000 clones. Unrecorded immune exposures were likely, despite nominal health at sampling. The source material was PBMCs. V and J are TRBV4-1 and TRBJ2-7; TRBD2 might be the D (7 bases). The clonotype originates from a man under 40 in good health and CMV-seronegative. CDR3 sequence: CASSQDRTGGLAYEQYF. The CDR3 nucleotides read TGCGCCAGCAGCCAAGATAGGACGGGGGGCCTTGCCTACGAGCAGTACTTC.